The rows below give T cell receptor beta chains drawn from one sample of a study of T cells in Graves' hyperthyroidism and ophthalmopathy. In TCRdb, the multiplex PCR reads were re-called with MiXCR into one record per CDR3 protein. The sample includes 600,000 to 650,000 distinct CDR3 sequences, around 16% seen only once; the top ten take 3% to 4%. Sequencing was done on a sample of blood. These TCRs come from a woman in her 30s with Graves' hyperthyroidism. The conserved cysteine and the conserved F or W are not part of the CDR3 here. A D gene is named only where the DNA matches it firmly.

d_call | j_call | v_call | cdr3_aa
NA | TRBJ2-3 | TRBV30 | AWNNGGATDTQY
TRBD2 | TRBJ2-1 | TRBV12-3/TRBV12-4 | ASSLRTSLGNEQF
TRBD2 | TRBJ2-1 | TRBV5-1 | ASSFVAGLYNEQF
NA | TRBJ2-5 | TRBV7-8 | ATTSDSFPQETQY
TRBD2 | TRBJ2-3 | TRBV5-4 | ASSLLRLAGTTDTQY
TRBD2 | TRBJ2-7 | TRBV28 | ASSFGLAGGLTDSEQY
NA | TRBJ1-1 | TRBV29-1 | SVPQTENTEAF
NA | TRBJ2-1 | TRBV18 | ASSPLGGGASYNEQF
TRBD2 | TRBJ2-7 | TRBV28 | ATTRLAGGEQY
TRBD2 | TRBJ2-7 | TRBV18 | ASSPPRLAGGEQY
NA | TRBJ2-7 | TRBV20-1 | SASRGPSSYEQY
NA | TRBJ2-7 | TRBV19 | ASKPSAASYEQY
NA | TRBJ2-7 | TRBV11-3 | ASSLVGETYEQY
NA | TRBJ1-2 | TRBV6-5 | ASSHIPRDGNYGYT
NA | TRBJ2-2 | TRBV5-6 | ASSFGATNTGELF
TRBD2 | TRBJ2-2 | TRBV28 | ASRLRLAGPNTGELF
NA | TRBJ1-1 | TRBV20-1 | SARRGAAEAF
NA | TRBJ2-5 | TRBV27 | ASSLAGDPWETQY
NA | TRBJ1-6 | TRBV10-3 | AISESEDSPLH
NA | TRBJ2-3 | TRBV11-2 | ASSLGGVAQY
NA | TRBJ1-1 | TRBV20-1 | SASRWEGNTEAF
NA | TRBJ2-5 | TRBV6-5 | ASSYFQGETQY
NA | TRBJ1-1 | TRBV6-5 | ASSYSRAPIEAF
NA | TRBJ2-6 | TRBV6-5 | ASSYLRQSGANVLT
TRBD2 | TRBJ2-1 | TRBV9 | ASSVQAGVGNEQF
TRBD1 | TRBJ2-7 | TRBV7-8 | ASSFQQGAGEQY
TRBD2 | TRBJ2-3 | TRBV20-1 | SAGFSGSLTDTQY
NA | TRBJ1-1 | TRBV19 | ASSKQRLGTEAF
NA | TRBJ1-5 | TRBV27 | ASSLAFDSNQPQH
NA | TRBJ2-6 | TRBV7-8 | ASSLVRVAGANVLT
NA | TRBJ1-5 | TRBV20-1 | SANTVGEYQPQH
TRBD1 | TRBJ1-5 | TRBV6-2/TRBV6-3 | ASSYGDRRGQPQH
NA | TRBJ1-2 | TRBV5-1 | ASSWGDGTNYGYT
TRBD2 | TRBJ2-1 | TRBV5-1 | ASSPNAGGYSYNEQF
TRBD2 | TRBJ2-7 | TRBV7-9 | ASSLYREVSYEQY
NA | TRBJ1-5 | TRBV6-1 | ASSETETTPRQPQH
NA | TRBJ2-3 | TRBV30 | AWRVVTDTQY
NA | TRBJ1-5 | TRBV7-8 | ASSPQRWADNQPQH
TRBD2 | TRBJ2-7 | TRBV11-1 | ASSLLAGDYEQY
NA | TRBJ2-7 | TRBV11-1 | ASSFKDLRSYEQY
TRBD1 | TRBJ1-5 | TRBV29-1 | SVRWGQGKQH
TRBD1 | TRBJ1-1 | TRBV28 | ASMQGARNTEAF
NA | TRBJ1-1 | TRBV6-5 | ASSLGSRGQNTEAF
NA | TRBJ2-7 | TRBV7-2 | ASSHVANEQY
NA | TRBJ2-2 | TRBV7-2 | ASSLAGGRNTGELF
TRBD2 | TRBJ2-3 | TRBV20-1 | SAGTGTSGSILDTDTQY
TRBD1 | TRBJ2-7 | TRBV13 | ASSLERRQGTRYEQY
TRBD1 | TRBJ1-4 | TRBV6-1 | ATRAGTGGEKLF
TRBD2 | TRBJ2-7 | TRBV10-3 | AISESFMGTSGYEQH
TRBD1 | TRBJ1-6 | TRBV15 | ATSRDGGRGNSPLH
TRBD1 | TRBJ1-2 | TRBV15 | ATSSGTGANYGYT
TRBD1 | TRBJ2-1 | TRBV15 | ATTHRGFSYNEQF
NA | TRBJ2-3 | TRBV29-1 | SVEDWGGSTDTQY
TRBD2 | TRBJ2-1 | TRBV12-3/TRBV12-4 | ASTWIAGGLKNEQF
NA | TRBJ1-2 | TRBV20-1 | SARDLTGKYT